This TCR beta chain was retrieved from a study of identifying expanded T cells in peripheral blood. Notes on the study in general: Differentially abundant clones: roughly 1.3 between replicates, roughly 16 at around 2 weeks, 19 to 20 at four.

The method was immunoSEQ multiplex PCR; TCRdb's version includes in-frame clones alone and lacks a portion of them. The sample shows more than 80,000 clones, about 91% of them seen only once. The CDR3 length is 15 residues. Germline CDR1 and CDR2: GTSNPN and SVGIG (reference sequence). The germline V and J ends were trimmed by 5 bases and 2 bases, with 13 bases remaining between them. This clone occurred once. Its matching antigen is unknown. The sequence was collected from a person aged 18 to 70 in good health. Input material: blood. V and J are TRBV30 and TRBJ2-6, with a weak D call TRBD1 (5 bases). CDR3: CAWGGHLPGANVLTF. Written as DNA, the CDR3 is TGTGCCTGGGGCGGACACTTACCTGGGGCCAACGTCCTGACTTTC.